This T cell receptor beta chain was observed in a study of T cells after yellow fever vaccination. Each CDR3 protein gets one entry after TCRdb re-called the 5' RACE reads with MiXCR. The data show roughly 70,000 distinct CDR3 sequences, roughly 7.4% seen once. On this clonotype itself: Its antigen is currently unknown.

The ends were cut back, 3 bases at V and 6 bases at J, with 19 bases in the middle. The CDR3 loop spans 15 amino acids. Germline V gives CDR1 SGDLS, CDR2 YYNGEE. Overall study results and limits: Subsequent booster samples again held most clones from primary vaccination (96% CD4, roughly 90% CD8). The bulk population could contribute abundant contaminating clonotypes to FACS-sorted repertoires.

The rearrangement joins TRBV9 to TRBJ2-7; the D gene is possibly TRBD1 (8 bases). This clonotype originated in a man aged 25 to 45 who received the YFV17D yellow fever vaccine. The sequencing here drew on CD8+ T cells sorted from PBMCs, taken on the day of the yellow fever booster vaccination. In DNA form, the CDR3 reads TGTGCCAGCAGCGGCGATACAGGGGGGGTTGCCGAGCAGTACTTC. This codes for CASSGDTGGVAEQYF.